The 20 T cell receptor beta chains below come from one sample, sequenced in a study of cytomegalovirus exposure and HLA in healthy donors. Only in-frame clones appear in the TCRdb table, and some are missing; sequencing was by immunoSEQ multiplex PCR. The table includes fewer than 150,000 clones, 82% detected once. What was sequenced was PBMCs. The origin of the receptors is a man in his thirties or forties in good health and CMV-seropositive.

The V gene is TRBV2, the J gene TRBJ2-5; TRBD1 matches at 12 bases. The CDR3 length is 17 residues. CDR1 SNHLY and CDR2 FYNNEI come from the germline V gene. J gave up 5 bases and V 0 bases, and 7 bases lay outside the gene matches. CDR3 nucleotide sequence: TGTGCCAGCAGTGAAGCGGAGGGGACAGGGGGCCTGGAGACCCAGTACTTC. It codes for CASSEAEGTGGLETQYF.

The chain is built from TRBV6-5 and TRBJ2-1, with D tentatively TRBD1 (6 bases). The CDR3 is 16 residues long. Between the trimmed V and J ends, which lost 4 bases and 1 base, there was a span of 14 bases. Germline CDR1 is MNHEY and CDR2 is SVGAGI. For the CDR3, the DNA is TGTGCCAGCAGTTTGACAGGAGACCTTTCCTACAATGAGCAGTTCTTC. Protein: CASSLTGDLSYNEQFF.

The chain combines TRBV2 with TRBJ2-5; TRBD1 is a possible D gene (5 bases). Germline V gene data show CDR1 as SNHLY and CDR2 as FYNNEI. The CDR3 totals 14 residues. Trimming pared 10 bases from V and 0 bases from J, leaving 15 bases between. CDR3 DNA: TGTGCCACCTCTCTGGGGCTAGACCAAGAGACCCAGTACTTC. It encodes CATSLGLDQETQYF.

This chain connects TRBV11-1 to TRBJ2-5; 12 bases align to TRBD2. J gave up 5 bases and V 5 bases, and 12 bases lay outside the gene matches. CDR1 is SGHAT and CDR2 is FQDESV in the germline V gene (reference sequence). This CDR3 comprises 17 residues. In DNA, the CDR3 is TGTGCCAGCAGCACCGGGACGAGACTAGCGGGAGTTGAGACCCAGTACTTC. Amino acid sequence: CASSTGTRLAGVETQYF.

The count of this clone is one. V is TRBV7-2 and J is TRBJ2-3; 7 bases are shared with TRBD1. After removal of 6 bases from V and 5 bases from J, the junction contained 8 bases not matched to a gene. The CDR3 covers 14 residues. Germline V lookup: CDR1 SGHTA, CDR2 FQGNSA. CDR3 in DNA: TGTGCCAGCAGACGAGGGGGCTCAGGAGATACGCAGTATTTT. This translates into CASRRGGSGDTQYF.

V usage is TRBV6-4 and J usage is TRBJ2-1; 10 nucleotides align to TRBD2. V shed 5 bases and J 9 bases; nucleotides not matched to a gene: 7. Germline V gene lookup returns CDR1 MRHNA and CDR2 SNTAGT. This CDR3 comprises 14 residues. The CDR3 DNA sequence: TGTGCCAGCAGTCGGCTAGCGGGGGTGGGTGAGCAGTTCTTC. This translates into CASSRLAGVGEQFF.

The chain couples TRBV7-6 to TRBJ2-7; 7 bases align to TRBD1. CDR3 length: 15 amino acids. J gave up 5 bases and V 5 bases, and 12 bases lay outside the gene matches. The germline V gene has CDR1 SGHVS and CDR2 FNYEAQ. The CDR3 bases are TGTGCCAGCAGCATGTCCCAGGGGGAGCGGAACGAGCAGTACTTC. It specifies CASSMSQGERNEQYF.

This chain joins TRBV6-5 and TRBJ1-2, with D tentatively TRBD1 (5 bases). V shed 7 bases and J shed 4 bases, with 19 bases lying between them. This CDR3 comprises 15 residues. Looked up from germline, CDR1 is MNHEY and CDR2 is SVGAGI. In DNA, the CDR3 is TGTGCCAGCATAAAGGATGGGGGGTTTGGCTATGGCTACACCTTC. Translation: CASIKDGGFGYGYTF.

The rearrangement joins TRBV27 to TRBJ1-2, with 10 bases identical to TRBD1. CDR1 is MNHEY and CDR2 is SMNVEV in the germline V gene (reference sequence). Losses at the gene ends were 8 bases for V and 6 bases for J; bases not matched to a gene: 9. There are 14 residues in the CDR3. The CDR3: CASGADRGLDGYTF. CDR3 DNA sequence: TGTGCCAGCGGTGCCGACAGGGGGCTTGATGGCTACACCTTC.

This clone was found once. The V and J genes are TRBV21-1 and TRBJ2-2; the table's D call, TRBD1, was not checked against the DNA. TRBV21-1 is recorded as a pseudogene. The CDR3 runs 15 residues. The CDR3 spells CASTNRGLAAGELFF. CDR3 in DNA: TGTGCCAGCACCAACAGGGGGCTCGCGGCCGGGGAGCTGTTTTTT.

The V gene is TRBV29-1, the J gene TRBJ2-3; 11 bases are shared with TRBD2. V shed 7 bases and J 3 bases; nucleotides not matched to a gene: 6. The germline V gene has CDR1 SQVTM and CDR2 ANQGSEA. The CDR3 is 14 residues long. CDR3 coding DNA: TGCAGCGCTGGACTAGCGGGTTTAACAGATACGCAGTATTTT. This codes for CSAGLAGLTDTQYF.

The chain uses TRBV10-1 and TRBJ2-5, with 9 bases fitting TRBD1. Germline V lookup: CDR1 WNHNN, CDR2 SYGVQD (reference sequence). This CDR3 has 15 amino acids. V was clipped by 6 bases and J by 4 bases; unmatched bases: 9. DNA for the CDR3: TGCGCCAGCAGCCCCCGGGGACAGGGAAGAGAGACCCAGTACTTC. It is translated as CASSPRGQGRETQYF.

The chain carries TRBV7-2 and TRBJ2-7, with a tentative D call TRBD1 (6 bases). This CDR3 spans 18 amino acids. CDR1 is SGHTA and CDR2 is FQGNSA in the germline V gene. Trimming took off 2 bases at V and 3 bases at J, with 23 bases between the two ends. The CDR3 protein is CASSLPFQTGKDYYEQYF. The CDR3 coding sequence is TGTGCCAGCAGCTTACCATTTCAGACAGGCAAAGACTACTACGAGCAGTACTTC. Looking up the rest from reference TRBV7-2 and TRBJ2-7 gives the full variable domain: GAGVSQSPSNKVTEKGKDVELRCDPISGHTALYWYRQSLGQGLEFLIYFQGNSAPDKSGLPSDRFSAERTGGSVSTLTIQRTQQEDSAVYLCASSLPFQTGKDYYEQYFGPGTRLTVT.

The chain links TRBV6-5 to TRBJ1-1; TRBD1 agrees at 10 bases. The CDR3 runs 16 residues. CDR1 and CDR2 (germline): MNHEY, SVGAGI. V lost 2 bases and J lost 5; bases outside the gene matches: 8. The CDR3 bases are TGTGCCAGCAGTTACGCGACAGGGGGCCTGGGTACTGAAGCTTTCTTT. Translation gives CASSYATGGLGTEAFF.

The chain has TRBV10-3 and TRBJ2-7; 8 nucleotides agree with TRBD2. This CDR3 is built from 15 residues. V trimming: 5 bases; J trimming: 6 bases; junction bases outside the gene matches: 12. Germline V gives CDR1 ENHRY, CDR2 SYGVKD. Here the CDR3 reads CAISPRGDPIREQYF. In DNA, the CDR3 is TGTGCCATCAGTCCGCGGGGGGACCCAATACGCGAGCAGTACTTC.

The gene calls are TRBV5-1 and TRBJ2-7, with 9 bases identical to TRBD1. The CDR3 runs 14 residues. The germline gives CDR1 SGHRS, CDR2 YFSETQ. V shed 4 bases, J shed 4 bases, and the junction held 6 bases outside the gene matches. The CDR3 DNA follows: TGCGCCAGCAGCAGGACAGGGGACTCATACGAGCAGTACTTC. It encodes CASSRTGDSYEQYF.

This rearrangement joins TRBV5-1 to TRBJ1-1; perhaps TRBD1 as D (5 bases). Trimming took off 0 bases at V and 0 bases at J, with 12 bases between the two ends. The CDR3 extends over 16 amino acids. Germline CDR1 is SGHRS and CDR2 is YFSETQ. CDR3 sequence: CASSLAGRVVNTEAFF. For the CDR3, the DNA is TGCGCCAGCAGCTTGGCAGGGCGAGTCGTGAACACTGAAGCTTTCTTT.

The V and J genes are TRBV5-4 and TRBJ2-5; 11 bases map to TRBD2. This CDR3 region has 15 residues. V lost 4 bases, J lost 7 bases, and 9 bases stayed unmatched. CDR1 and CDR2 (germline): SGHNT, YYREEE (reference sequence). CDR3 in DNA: TGTGCCAGCAGCACCGGGACTAGCGGCGGACGGACCCAGTACTTC. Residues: CASSTGTSGGRTQYF.

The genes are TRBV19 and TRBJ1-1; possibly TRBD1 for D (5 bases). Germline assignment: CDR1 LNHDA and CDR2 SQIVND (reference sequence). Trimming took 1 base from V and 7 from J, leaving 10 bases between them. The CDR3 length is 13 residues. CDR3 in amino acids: CASSIGGANEAFF. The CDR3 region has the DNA TGTGCCAGTAGTATAGGTGGGGCTAATGAAGCTTTCTTT.

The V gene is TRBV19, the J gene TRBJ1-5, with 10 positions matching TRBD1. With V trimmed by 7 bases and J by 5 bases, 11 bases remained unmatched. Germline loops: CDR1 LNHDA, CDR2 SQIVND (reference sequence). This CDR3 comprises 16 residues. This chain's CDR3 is CASTLLGQGGYQPQHF. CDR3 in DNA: TGTGCCAGTACTTTATTAGGACAGGGGGGGTATCAGCCCCAGCATTTT.